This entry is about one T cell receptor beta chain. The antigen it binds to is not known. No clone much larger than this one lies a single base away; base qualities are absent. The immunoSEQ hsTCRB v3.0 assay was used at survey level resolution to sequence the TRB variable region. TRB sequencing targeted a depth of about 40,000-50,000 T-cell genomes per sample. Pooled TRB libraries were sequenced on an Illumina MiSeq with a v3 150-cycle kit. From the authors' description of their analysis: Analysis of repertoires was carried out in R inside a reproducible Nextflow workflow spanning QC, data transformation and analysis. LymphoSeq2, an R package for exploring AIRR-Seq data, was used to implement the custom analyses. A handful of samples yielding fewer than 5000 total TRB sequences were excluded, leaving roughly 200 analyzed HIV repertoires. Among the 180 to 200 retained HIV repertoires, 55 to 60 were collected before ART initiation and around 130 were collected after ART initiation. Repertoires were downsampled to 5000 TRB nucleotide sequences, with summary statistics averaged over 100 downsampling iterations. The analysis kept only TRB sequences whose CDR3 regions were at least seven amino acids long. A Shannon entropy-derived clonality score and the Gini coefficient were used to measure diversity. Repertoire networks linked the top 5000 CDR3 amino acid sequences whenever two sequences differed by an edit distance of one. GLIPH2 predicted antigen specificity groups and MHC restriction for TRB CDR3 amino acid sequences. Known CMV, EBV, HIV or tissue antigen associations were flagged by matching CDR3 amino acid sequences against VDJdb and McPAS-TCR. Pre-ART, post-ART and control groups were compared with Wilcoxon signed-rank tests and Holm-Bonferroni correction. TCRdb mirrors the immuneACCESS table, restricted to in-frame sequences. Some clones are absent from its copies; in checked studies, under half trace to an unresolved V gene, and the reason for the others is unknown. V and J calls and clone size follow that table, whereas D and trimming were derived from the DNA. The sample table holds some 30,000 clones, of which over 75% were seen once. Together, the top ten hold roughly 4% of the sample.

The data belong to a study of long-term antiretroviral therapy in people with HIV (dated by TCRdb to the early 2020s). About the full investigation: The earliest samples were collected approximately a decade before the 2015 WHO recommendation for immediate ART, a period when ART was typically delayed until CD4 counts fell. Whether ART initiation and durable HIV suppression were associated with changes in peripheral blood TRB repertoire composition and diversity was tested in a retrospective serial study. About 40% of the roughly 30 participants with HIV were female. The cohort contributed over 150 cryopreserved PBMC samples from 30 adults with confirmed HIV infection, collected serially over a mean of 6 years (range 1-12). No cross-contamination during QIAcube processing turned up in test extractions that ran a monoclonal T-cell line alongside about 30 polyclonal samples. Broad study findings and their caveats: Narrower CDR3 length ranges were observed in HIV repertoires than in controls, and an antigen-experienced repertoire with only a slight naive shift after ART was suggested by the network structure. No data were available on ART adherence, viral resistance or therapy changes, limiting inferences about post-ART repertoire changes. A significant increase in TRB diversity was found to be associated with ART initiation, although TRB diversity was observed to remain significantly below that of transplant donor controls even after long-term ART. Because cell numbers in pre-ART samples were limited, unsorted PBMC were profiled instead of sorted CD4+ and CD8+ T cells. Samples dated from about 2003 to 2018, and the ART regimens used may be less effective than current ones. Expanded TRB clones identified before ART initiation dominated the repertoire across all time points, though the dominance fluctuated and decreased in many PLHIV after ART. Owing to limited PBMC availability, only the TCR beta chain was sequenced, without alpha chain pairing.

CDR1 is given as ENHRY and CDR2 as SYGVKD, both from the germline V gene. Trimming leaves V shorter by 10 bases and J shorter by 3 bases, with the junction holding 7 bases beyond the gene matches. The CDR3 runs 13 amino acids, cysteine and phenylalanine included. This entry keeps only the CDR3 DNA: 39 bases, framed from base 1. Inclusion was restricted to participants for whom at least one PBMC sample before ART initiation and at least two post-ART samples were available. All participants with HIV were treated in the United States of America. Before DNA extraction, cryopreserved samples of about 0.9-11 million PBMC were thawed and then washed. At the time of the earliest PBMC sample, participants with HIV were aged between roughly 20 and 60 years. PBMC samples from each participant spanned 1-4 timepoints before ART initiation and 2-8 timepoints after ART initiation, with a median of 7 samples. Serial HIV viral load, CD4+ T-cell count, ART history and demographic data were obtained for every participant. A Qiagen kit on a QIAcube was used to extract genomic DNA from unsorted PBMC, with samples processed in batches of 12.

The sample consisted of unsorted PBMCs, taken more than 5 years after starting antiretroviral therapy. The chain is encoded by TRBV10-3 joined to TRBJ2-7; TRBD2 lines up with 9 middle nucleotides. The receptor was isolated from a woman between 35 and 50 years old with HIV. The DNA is TGTGCCACGACCGAGCGGGGGGACTACGAGCAGTACTTC. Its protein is CATTERGDYEQYF.